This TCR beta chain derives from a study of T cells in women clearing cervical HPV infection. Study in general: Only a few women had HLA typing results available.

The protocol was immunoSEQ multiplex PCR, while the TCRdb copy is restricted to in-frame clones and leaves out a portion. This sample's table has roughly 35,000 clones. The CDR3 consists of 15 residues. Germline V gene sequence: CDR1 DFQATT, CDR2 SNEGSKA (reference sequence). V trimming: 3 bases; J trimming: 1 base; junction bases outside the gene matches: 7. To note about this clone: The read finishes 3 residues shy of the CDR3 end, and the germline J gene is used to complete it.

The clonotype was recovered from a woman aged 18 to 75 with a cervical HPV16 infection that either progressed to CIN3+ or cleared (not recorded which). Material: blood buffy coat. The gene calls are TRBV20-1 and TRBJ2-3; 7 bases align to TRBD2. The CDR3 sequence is CSASRSRGGTDTQYF. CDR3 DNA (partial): TGCAGTGCTAGCCGCAGTCGGGGGGGCACAGATACG.